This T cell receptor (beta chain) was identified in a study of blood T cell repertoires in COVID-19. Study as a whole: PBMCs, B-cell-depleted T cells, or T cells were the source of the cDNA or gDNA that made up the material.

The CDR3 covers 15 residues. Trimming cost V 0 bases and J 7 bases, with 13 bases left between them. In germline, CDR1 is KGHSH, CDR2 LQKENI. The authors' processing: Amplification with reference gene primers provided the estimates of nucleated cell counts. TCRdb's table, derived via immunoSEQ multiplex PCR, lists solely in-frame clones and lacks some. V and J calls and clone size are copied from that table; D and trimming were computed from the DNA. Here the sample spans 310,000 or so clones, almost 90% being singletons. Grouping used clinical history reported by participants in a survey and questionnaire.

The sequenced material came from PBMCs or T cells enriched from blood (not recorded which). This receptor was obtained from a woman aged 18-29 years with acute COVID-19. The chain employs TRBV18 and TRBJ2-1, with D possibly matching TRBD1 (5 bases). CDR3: CASSPPRQGGNEQFF. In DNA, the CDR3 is TGTGCCAGCTCACCACCGAGGCAGGGTGGGAATGAGCAGTTCTTC.